This TCR beta chain is drawn from a study of T-cell reconstitution after alpha-beta-depleted transplantation in children. Study results and limitations: The origin of alpha-beta T cells about two months after transplant was reportedly several hundred expanded graft clones. At one year after transplant, newly produced T cells mostly accounted for T-cell counts and diversity.

With regard to this clonotype: Its antigen is unknown.

A TCRbeta library incorporating unique molecular identifiers was prepared. Using its own MiXCR run on the PCR reads, TCRdb lists one record per CDR3 protein. The sample shows over 200,000 distinct CDR3 sequences, about 8.7% of them seen only once. The germline gives CDR1 SGHRS, CDR2 YFSETQ. Trimming took 0 bases from V and 1 from J, leaving 7 bases between them. CDR3 length: 14 amino acids. The TCR comes from a male patient between 2 and 15 years old who had a stem cell transplant for acute myeloid leukemia, so the T cells may come from the graft donor. Sequenced material: PBMCs, mostly from graft donor cells, taken 360 days after TCRalphabeta/CD19-depleted stem cell transplant. V is TRBV5-1 and J is TRBJ2-5; D uncertain. The DNA for the CDR3 is TGCGCCAGCAGCTTGGAGGGCATCCAAGAGACCCAGTACTTC. Translated: CASSLEGIQETQYF.